This T cell receptor beta chain was captured by sequencing in a study of blood T cells in healthy people across ages. Primed by a sample-barcoded 5' primer and a J-beta primer mix, a second PCR proceeded for 7 to 11 cycles. TCRdb itself ran the 5' RACE reads through MiXCR, one entry per CDR3 protein. The sample shows approximately 490,000 distinct CDR3 sequences, around 24% of them seen only once. In addition, the sample was reused for a study of T cells of mothers and their children. This second study says: Over 8 million TCR beta CDR3 reads were obtained from each mother, and about 2.9 million from each child.

Sequenced sample: blood. This TCR derives from a boy between 5 and 17 years old in good health.

The CDR3, as DNA: TGTGCCAGCAGCGGCCATGGGGACTACGAGCAGTACTTC. This gives the protein CASSGHGDYEQYF. V gene TRBV9 combines with J gene TRBJ2-7, with unresolved D. CDR1 and CDR2 from the germline V gene are SGDLS and YYNGEE. Trimming removed 3 bases from V and 3 bases from J, with 10 bases in between. The CDR3 has 13 residues. The full variable domain, with the rest looked up from reference TRBV9 and TRBJ2-7, is DSGVTQTPKHLITATGQRVTLRCSPRSGDLSVYWYQQSLDQGLQFLIQYYNGEERAKGNILERFSAQQFPDLHSELNLSSLELGDSALYFCASSGHGDYEQYFGPGTRLTVT.